These 10 T cell receptor beta chains were sequenced from one sample in a study of tissue T cells after allogeneic stem cell transplantation. Regarding time point: mouse harvest day 7 after allogeneic transplant. Each mouse received 10^7 T-cell-depleted marrow cells plus 10^6 splenic CD5+ T cells by tail vein. Profiling relied on immunoSEQ multiplex PCR, and the TCRdb table lists in-frame clones only, not all of them. Of about 8,200 clones in the sample, 45% to 60% were seen once. Sequencing input: gut tissue. All receptors come from a female BALB/c mouse given C57BL/6 T cells with graft-versus-host disease after an allogeneic hematopoietic cell transplant.

As for this clone: Any gene name here is a mouse gene name. The read comes to an end 1 residue before the CDR3 does, leaving the germline J gene to fill in the end. J is TRBJ2-2 and V is TRBV31; 7 nucleotides match TRBD2. The CDR3 has 15 amino acids. CDR1 GKSSPN and CDR2 SITVG come from the germline V gene. The ends lost 0 bases at V and 3 bases at J; junction bases unmatched: 4. This CDR3 is CAWSLRGGDTGQLYF. The DNA read from the CDR3 is TGTGCCTGGAGTCTCCGGGGGGGGGACACCGGGCAGCTCTAC.

With regard to this clone: Gene and germline names: mouse. The CDR3 here is CTCSAARQEQDTQYF. CDR3 DNA, as far as it was read: TGCACCTGCAGTGCAGCCAGACAGGAGCAAGACACCCAGTAC. The rearrangement uses TRBV1 and TRBJ2-5; the D gene is possibly TRBD1 (6 bases). Sequencing ends 1 residue short of the CDR3 end; the germline J gene provides the rest. The germline V gene encodes CDR1 NSQYPW and CDR2 LRSPGD (reference sequence). The CDR3 sequence is 15 residues long. Trimming removed 1 base at V and 3 bases at J, with 11 bases between.

In the case of this clone: Mouse germline and gene names are used. The read comes to an end 1 residue before the CDR3 does, leaving the germline J gene to fill in the end. J is TRBJ2-7 and V is TRBV31; D remains ambiguous. Looked up from germline, CDR1 is GKSSPN and CDR2 is SITVG. V was clipped by 3 bases and J by 2 bases, with 5 bases between them. The CDR3 consists of 11 residues. The sequenced CDR3 bases are TGTGCCTGGAGAACAGCCTATGAACAGTAC. Its protein is CAWRTAYEQY. The CDR3 as a whole reads CAWRTAYEQYF.

This clone was found a few times. Gene names and germline match the mouse. The read ends 1 residue early relative to the CDR3; the germline J gene fills the gap. The V and J genes are TRBV4 and TRBJ2-7, with 8 bases that match TRBD2. Germline lookup yields CDR1 LGHDT and CDR2 YNNKQL (reference sequence). The V gene end was trimmed by 5 bases and the J gene end by 6 bases; junction bases not matched to a gene: 3. This CDR3 contains 12 residues. CDR3 in amino acids: CASSRDWLEQYF. Partial CDR3 DNA: TGTGCCAGCAGCCGGGACTGGCTTGAACAGTAC.

This clone was seen a few times. Gene and germline names: mouse. The read terminates 1 residue ahead of where the CDR3 ends, so the germline J gene completes it. The gene calls are TRBV13-1 and TRBJ2-5, with 9 nucleotides matching TRBD1. V gave up 5 bases and J gave up 2 bases; unmatched junction bases: 3. This CDR3 spans 14 amino acids. Germline V gives CDR1 NSHNY, CDR2 SYGAGN. The CDR3 bases that were read are TGTGCCAGCAGCCGGGACAGGGCCCAAGACACCCAGTAC. Translation gives CASSRDRAQDTQY. The full CDR3 protein reads CASSRDRAQDTQYF.

On this clone itself: The genes are named according to mouse. The DNA ends 1 residue before the CDR3 does, and the rest of the CDR3 is filled in from the germline J gene. V and J are TRBV16 and TRBJ1-1; D call uncertain. Deletions cut 4 bases from V and 0 bases from J, with 6 bases between. The CDR3 spans 13 residues. CDR1 SGHSA and CDR2 FRNQAP come from the germline V gene. The sequenced CDR3 bases are TGTGCAAGCAGCTCCCAAGCAAACACAGAAGTCTTC. Its protein is CASSSQANTEVF. The entire CDR3 is CASSSQANTEVFF.

Concerning this clone: The genes are named according to mouse. The CDR3 is cut off 1 residue early in the read; its end comes from the germline J gene. The V gene is TRBV5, the J gene TRBJ2-7, with D unclear. There are 12 residues in the CDR3. Germline V CDR1 and CDR2: LGHNA, YNLKQL (reference sequence). The germline V and J ends were trimmed by 0 bases and 8 bases, with 8 bases remaining between them. Partial CDR3 DNA: TGTGCCAGCAGCCAAGACCAGACACAACAGTAC. The encoded protein is CASSQDQTQQY. The complete CDR3 reads CASSQDQTQQYF.

In regard to this clone: Gene names denote mouse genes. The CDR3 extends 1 residue past the end of the read, so its final part is completed from the germline J gene. This chain uses TRBV19 with TRBJ1-6; 8 bases agree with TRBD1. TRBJ1-6 is noted as an ORF with a role that remains uncertain. CDR3 length: 14 residues. Germline V gene data show CDR1 as FNHDT and CDR2 as SITEND (reference sequence). V lost 5 bases, J lost 4 bases, and 2 bases stayed unmatched. The sequenced CDR3 bases are TGTGCCAGCAGCCAGGGGGCATATAATTCGCCCCTCTAC. This sequence encodes CASSQGAYNSPLY. In full, the CDR3 is CASSQGAYNSPLYF.

Concerning this clone: Gene names follow the mouse nomenclature. The read is 1 residue too short to cover the CDR3 end, so that end is filled in from the germline J gene. J is TRBJ2-4 and V is TRBV3; 7 nucleotides agree with TRBD2. The germline CDR1 and CDR2 sequences are SNHLY and FYNGKV (reference sequence). J lost 1 base, V lost 2 bases, and 3 bases had no gene match. The CDR3 is made up of 15 amino acids. CDR3 loop: CASSLTGGGQNTLYF. Partial CDR3 DNA: TGTGCCAGCAGCTTAACCGGGGGGGGTCAAAACACCTTGTAC.

As for this clone: The gene names given are mouse names. The read comes to an end 1 residue before the CDR3 does, leaving the germline J gene to fill in the end. V usage is TRBV26 and J usage is TRBJ2-3, with 8 positions matching TRBD2. V lost 2 bases and J lost 3; bases outside the gene matches: 4. CDR3 size: 15 residues. The germline V gene encodes CDR1 KGHPV and CDR2 FQNQEV (reference sequence). The part of the CDR3 DNA that was read is TGTGCCAGCAGTCTGCTCTGGGGGGCCGCAGAAACGCTGTAT. It specifies CASSLLWGAAETLY. The full CDR3 is CASSLLWGAAETLYF.